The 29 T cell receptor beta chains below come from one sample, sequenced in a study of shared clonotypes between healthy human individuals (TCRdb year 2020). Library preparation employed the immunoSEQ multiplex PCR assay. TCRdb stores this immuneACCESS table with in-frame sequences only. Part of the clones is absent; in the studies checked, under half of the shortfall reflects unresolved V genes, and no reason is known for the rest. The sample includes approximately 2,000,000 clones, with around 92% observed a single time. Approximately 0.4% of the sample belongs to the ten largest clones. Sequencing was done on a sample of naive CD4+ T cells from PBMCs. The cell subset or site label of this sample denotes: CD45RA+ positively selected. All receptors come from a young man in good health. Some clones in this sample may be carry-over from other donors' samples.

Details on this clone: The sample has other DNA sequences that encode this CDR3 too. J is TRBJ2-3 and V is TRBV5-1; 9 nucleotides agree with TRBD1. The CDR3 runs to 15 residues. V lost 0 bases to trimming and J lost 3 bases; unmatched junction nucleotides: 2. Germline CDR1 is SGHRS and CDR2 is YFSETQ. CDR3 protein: CASSLEGQGTDTQYF. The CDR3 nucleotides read TGCGCCAGCAGCTTGGAAGGACAGGGGACAGATACGCAGTATTTT. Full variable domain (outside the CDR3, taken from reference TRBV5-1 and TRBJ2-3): KAGVTQTPRYLIKTRGQQVTLSCSPISGHRSVSWYQQTPGQGLQFLFEYFSETQRNKGNFPGRFSGRQFSNSRSEMNVSTLELGDSALYLCASSLEGQGTDTQYFGPGTRLTVL.

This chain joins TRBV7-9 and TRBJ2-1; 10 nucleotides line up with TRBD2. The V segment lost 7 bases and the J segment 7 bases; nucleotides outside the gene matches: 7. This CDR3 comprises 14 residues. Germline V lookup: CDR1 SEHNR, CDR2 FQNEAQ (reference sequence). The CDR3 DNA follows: TGTGCCAGCAAGGGTACTAGCGGGACTAATGAGCAGTTCTTC. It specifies CASKGTSGTNEQFF.

The DNA of the CDR3 is TGCAGCGTTGAAGCGGCAGTCTCCTACAATGAGCAGTTCTTC. Encoded protein: CSVEAAVSYNEQFF. The chain has TRBV29-1 and TRBJ2-1; D not certain. V lost 1 base and J lost 0, with 7 bases in between. The CDR3 is 14 amino acids. Per the germline V gene, CDR1 is SQVTM and CDR2 is ANQGSEA.

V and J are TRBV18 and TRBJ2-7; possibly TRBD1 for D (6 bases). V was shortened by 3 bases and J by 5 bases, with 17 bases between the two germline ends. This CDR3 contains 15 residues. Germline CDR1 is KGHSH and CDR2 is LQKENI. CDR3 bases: TGTGCCAGCTCACCTTTGACGGGACAATCGGACGAGCAGTACTTC. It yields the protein CASSPLTGQSDEQYF. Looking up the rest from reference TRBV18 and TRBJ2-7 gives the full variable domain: NAGVMQNPRHLVRRRGQEARLRCSPMKGHSHVYWYRQLPEEGLKFMVYLQKENIIDESGMPKERFSAEFPKEGPSILRIQQVVRGDSAAYFCASSPLTGQSDEQYFGPGTRLTVT.

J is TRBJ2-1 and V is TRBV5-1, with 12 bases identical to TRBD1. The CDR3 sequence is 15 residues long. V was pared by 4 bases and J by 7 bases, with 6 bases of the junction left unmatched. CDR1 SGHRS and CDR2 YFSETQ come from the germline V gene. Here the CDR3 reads CASSLGQGAGNEQFF. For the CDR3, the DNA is TGCGCCAGCAGCCTGGGACAGGGGGCGGGGAATGAGCAGTTCTTC.

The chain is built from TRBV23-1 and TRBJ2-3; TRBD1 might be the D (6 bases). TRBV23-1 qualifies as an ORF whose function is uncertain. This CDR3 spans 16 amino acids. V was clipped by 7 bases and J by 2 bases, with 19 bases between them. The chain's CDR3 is CASKDQGPGNTDTQYF. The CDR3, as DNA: TGCGCCAGCAAAGATCAGGGGCCGGGGAACACAGATACGCAGTATTTT.

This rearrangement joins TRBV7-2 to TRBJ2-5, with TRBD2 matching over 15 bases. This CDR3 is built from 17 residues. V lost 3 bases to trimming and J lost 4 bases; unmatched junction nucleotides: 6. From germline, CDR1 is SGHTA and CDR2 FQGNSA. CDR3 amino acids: CASSLGRTSGRGETQYF. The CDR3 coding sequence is TGTGCCAGCAGCTTGGGCCGGACTAGCGGGAGGGGAGAGACCCAGTACTTC.

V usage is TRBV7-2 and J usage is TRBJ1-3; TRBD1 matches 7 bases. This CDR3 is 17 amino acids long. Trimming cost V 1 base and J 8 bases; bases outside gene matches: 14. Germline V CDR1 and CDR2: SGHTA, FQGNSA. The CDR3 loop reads CASSLVRTGPEGDTIYF. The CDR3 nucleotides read TGTGCCAGCAGCTTAGTCAGGACAGGCCCCGAGGGGGACACCATATATTTT.

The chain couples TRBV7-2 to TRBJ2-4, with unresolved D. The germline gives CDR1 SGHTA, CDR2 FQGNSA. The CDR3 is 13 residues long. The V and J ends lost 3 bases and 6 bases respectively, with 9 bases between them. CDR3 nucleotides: TGTGCCAGCAGCTTCCCCCCGGGAAACATTCAGTACTTC. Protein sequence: CASSFPPGNIQYF.

The CDR3 DNA follows: TGTGCCAGCGGGGACAGGGGGCGATCTGGCTACACCTTC. Translation gives CASGDRGRSGYTF. The chain employs TRBV28 and TRBJ1-2; 12 bases are a match to TRBD1. The germline gives CDR1 MDHEN, CDR2 SYDVKM. V lost 8 bases to trimming and J lost 7 bases; unmatched junction nucleotides: 5. CDR3 length equals 13 residues.

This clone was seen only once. The DNA of the CDR3 is TGCGCCAGCAGCTTGGCCGGCCTACAGGGGCCCTTCACCGGGGAGCTGTTTTTT. Translating it yields CASSLAGLQGPFTGELFF. This rearrangement joins TRBV5-1 to TRBJ2-2; TRBD1 matches at 7 bases. Germline CDR1 is SGHRS and CDR2 is YFSETQ. CDR3 length: 18 amino acids. V dropped 0 bases and J dropped 4; count of bases not matched to a gene: 12.

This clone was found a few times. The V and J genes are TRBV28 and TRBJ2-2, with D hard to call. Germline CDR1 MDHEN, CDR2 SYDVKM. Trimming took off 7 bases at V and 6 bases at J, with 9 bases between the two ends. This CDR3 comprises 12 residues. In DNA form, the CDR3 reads TGTGCCAGCACGAGAGGAGCCGGGGAGCTGTTTTTT. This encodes CASTRGAGELFF. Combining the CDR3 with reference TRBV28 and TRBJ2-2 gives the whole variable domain DVKVTQSSRYLVKRTGEKVFLECVQDMDHENMFWYRQDPGLGLRLIYFSYDVKMKEKGDIPEGYSVSREKKERFSLILESASTNQTSMYLCASTRGAGELFFGEGSRLTVL.

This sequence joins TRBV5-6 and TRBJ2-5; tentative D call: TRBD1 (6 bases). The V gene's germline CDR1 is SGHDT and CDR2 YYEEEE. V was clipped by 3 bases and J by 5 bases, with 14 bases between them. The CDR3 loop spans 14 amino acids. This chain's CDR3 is CASSYGQPQETQYF. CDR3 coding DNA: TGTGCCAGCAGCTACGGACAGCCCCAGGAGACCCAGTACTTC.

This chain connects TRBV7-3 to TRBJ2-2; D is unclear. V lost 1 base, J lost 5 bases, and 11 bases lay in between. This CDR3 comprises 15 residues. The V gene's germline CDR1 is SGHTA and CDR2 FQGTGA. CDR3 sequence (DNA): TGTGCCAGCAGCTTAATGAGAGTCGGGACCGGGGAGCTGTTTTTT. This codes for CASSLMRVGTGELFF.

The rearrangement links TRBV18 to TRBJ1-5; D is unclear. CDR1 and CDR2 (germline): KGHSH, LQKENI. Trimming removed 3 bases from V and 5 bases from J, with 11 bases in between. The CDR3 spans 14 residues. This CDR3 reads CASSPVPLYQPQHF. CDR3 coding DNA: TGTGCCAGCTCACCGGTCCCTCTATATCAGCCCCAGCATTTT.

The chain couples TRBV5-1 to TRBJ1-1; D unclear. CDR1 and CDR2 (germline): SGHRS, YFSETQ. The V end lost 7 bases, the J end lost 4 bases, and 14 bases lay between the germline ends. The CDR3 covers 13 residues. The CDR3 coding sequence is TGCGCCAGCTCGTCCGGGGAAATCACTGAAGCTTTCTTT. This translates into CASSSGEITEAFF. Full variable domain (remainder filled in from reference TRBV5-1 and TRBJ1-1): KAGVTQTPRYLIKTRGQQVTLSCSPISGHRSVSWYQQTPGQGLQFLFEYFSETQRNKGNFPGRFSGRQFSNSRSEMNVSTLELGDSALYLCASSSGEITEAFFGQGTRLTVV.

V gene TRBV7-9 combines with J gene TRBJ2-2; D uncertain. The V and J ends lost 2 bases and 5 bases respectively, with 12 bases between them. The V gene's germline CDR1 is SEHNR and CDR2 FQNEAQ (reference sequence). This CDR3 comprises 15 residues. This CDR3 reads CASSLSSSITGELFF. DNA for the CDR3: TGTGCCAGCAGCTTATCTTCGTCGATTACCGGGGAGCTGTTTTTT.

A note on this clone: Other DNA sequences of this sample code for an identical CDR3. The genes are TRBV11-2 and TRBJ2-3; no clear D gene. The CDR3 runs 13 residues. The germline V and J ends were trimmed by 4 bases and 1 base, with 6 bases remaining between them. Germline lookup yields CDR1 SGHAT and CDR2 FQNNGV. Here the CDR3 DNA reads TGTGCCAGCAGCTCGCCAGGCACAGATACGCAGTATTTT. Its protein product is CASSSPGTDTQYF.

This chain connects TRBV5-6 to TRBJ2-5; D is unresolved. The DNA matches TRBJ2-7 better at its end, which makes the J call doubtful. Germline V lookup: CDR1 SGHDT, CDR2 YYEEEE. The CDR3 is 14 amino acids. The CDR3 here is CASSRTIPAYEQYF. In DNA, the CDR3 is TGTGCCAGCAGCCGAACGATCCCCGCCTACGAGCAGTACTTC.

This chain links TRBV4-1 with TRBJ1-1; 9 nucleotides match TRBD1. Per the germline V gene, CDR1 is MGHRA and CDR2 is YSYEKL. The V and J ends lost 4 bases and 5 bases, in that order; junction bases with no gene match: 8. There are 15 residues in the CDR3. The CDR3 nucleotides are TGCGCCAGCAGCCGCCCCGGGACAGGGATAACTGAAGCTTTCTTT. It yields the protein CASSRPGTGITEAFF.

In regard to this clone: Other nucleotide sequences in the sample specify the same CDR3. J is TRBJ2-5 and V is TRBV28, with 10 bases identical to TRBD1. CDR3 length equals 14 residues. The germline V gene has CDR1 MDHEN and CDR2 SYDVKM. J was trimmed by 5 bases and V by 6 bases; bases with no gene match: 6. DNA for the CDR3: TGTGCCAGCAGCCCGGGACAGGGGTCGGAGACCCAGTACTTC. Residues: CASSPGQGSETQYF. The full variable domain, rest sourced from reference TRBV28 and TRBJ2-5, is DVKVTQSSRYLVKRTGEKVFLECVQDMDHENMFWYRQDPGLGLRLIYFSYDVKMKEKGDIPEGYSVSREKKERFSLILESASTNQTSMYLCASSPGQGSETQYFGPGTRLLVL.

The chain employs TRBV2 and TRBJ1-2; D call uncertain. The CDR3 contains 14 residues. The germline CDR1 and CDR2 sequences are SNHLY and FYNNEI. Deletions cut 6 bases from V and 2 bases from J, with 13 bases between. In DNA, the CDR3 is TGTGCCAGCAGCCTGACCGGGCTCAACTATGGCTACACCTTC. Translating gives CASSLTGLNYGYTF.

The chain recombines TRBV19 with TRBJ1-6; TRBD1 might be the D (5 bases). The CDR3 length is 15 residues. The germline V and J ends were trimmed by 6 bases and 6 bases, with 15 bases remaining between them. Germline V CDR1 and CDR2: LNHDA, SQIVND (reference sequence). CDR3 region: CASSPGVWSNSPLHF. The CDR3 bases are TGTGCCAGTAGCCCGGGGGTATGGTCTAATTCACCCCTCCACTTT. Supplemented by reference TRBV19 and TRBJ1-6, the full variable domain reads DGGITQSPKYLFRKEGQNVTLSCEQNLNHDAMYWYRQDPGQGLRLIYYSQIVNDFQKGDIAEGYSVSREKKESFPLTVTSAQKNPTAFYLCASSPGVWSNSPLHFGNGTRLTVT.

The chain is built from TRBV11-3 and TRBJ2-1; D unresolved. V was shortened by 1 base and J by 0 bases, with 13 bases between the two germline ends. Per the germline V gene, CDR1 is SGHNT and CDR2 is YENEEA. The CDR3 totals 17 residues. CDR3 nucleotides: TGTGCCAGCAGCTTAGGGAGCGTCGGCGGCTCCTACAATGAGCAGTTCTTC. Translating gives CASSLGSVGGSYNEQFF. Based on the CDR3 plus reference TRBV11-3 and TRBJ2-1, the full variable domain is EAGVVQSPRYKIIEKKQPVAFWCNPISGHNTLYWYLQNLGQGPELLIRYENEEAVDDSQLPKDRFSAERLKGVDSTLKIQPAELGDSAVYLCASSLGSVGGSYNEQFFGPGTRLTVL.

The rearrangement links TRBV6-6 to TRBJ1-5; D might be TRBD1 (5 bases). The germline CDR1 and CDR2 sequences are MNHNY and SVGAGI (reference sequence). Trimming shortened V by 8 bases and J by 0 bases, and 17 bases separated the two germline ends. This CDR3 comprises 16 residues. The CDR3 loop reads CASRGDGLRSNQPQHF. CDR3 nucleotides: TGTGCCAGCCGGGGGGATGGTTTACGTAGCAATCAGCCCCAGCATTTT.

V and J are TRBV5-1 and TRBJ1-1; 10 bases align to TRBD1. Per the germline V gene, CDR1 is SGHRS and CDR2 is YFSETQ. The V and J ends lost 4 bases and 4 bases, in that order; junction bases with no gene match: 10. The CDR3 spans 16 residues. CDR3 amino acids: CASSDRTGGIGTEAFF. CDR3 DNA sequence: TGCGCCAGCAGCGACAGGACAGGGGGTATAGGCACTGAAGCTTTCTTT. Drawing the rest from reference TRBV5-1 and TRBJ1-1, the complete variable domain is KAGVTQTPRYLIKTRGQQVTLSCSPISGHRSVSWYQQTPGQGLQFLFEYFSETQRNKGNFPGRFSGRQFSNSRSEMNVSTLELGDSALYLCASSDRTGGIGTEAFFGQGTRLTVV.

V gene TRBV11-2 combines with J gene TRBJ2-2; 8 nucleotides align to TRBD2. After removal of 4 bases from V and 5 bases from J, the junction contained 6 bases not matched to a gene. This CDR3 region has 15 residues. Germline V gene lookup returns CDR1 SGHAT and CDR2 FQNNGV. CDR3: CASSSTSVWTGELFF. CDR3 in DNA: TGTGCCAGCAGCTCGACTAGCGTGTGGACCGGGGAGCTGTTTTTT.

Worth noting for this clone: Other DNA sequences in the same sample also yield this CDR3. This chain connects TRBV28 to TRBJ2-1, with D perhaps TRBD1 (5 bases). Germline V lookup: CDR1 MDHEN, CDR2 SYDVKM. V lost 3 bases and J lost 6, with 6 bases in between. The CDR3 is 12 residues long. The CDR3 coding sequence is TGTGCCAGCAGTTTGGGGCGCAATGAGCAGTTCTTC. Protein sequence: CASSLGRNEQFF. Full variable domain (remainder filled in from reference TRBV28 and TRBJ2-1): DVKVTQSSRYLVKRTGEKVFLECVQDMDHENMFWYRQDPGLGLRLIYFSYDVKMKEKGDIPEGYSVSREKKERFSLILESASTNQTSMYLCASSLGRNEQFFGPGTRLTVL.

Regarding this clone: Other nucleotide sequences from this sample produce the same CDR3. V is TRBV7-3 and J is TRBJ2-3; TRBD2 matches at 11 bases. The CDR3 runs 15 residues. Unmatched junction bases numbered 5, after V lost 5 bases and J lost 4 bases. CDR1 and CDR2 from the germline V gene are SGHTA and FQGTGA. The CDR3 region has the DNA TGTGCCAGCAGCCTAGGACTAGCGGGCTCAGATACGCAGTATTTT. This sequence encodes CASSLGLAGSDTQYF. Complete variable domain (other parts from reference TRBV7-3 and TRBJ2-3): GAGVSQTPSNKVTEKGKYVELRCDPISGHTALYWYRQSLGQGPEFLIYFQGTGAADDSGLPNDRFFAVRPEGSVSTLKIQRTERGDSAVYLCASSLGLAGSDTQYFGPGTRLTVL.